The entry below describes one TCR beta chain. The antigen it binds to is not known. It has no much larger one-base neighbor in the sample; base qualities were not kept. The donors were healthy, HIV-negative adults with no recently reported acute infections or vaccinations. Every donor was a Caucasian adult residing in Nashville, Tennessee, USA. Magnetic negative selection was used to enrich CD4+ T cells, after which naive cells were positively selected on CD45RA and the negative fraction became the memory subset. Blood was obtained by leukapheresis, after which PBMCs were separated by Ficoll-Histopaque density gradient centrifugation and cryopreserved in liquid nitrogen vapor phase. Purity and quantity of every magnetically sorted T cell population were checked by analytical flow cytometry. Genomic DNA was isolated from each sorted fraction and quantified by UV absorbance on a Nanodrop 2000c. Using the deep immunoSEQ assay, multiplex PCR amplified TCR CDR3 regions from genomic DNA. Genomic DNA extracted from each cell subset was distributed evenly over all wells of several immunoSEQ 96-well plates, and each plate served as one replicate. For sorted subsets, approximately 210 ng genomic DNA, equal to about 30,000 T cell genomes, was loaded into each replicate PCR. The purified libraries were quantified using a Qubit 3.0 fluorometer, sized with a Bioanalyzer 2100, and then quantified again using the KAPA Library Quantification kit. Each immunoSEQ 96-well plate was sequenced on its own single-read 150-cycle Illumina NextSeq 550 flow cell. Per the authors' processing: Because the immunoSEQ output included only junctional sequences and no quality scores, the filtering could not be the same as the filtering used for full-length reads. Sequences were annotated with PyIR, a Python wrapper for IgBLAST v1.9, and V/J genes and CDR3 were assigned using IMGT germline references. Reads were filtered out if the reads had weak V/J assignments (E-value above 1e-6), no CDR3, stop codons, out-of-frame junctions, or ambiguous translated residues. A V3J clonotype was defined by an identical inferred V gene, J gene, and CDR3 amino acid sequence. Percentage overlap between repertoires was computed as shared unique clonotypes divided by the size of the smaller repertoire. RTK rarefaction, the Chao1 estimator, and Recon v2.1 estimates of unobserved clonotypes were used to assess repertoire richness. OLGA was used to compute generation probabilities for all TCRbeta clonotypes that the gDNA method yielded from four donors. What TCRdb holds here is the immuneACCESS table cut down to in-frame rearrangements. Part of the clones is not present; checked against another copy, under half of the missing clones reflect an unresolved V gene, and the others are unexplained. The V and J calls and clone size come from that table; D and trimming were worked out from the DNA. The table for this sample lists over 950,000 clones; around 77% of them were counted only once. Jointly, the top ten make up roughly 0.9% of the sample.

V gives up 9 bases and J gives up 2 bases, and the segment between their germline ends measures 15 bases. The CDR3 goes from the cysteine to the phenylalanine over 14 residues. Just CDR3 DNA is preserved here, 42 bases in frame from base 1. Per the germline V gene, MGHDK is the CDR1 and SYGVNS is the CDR2. The sample belongs to a study of shared clonotypes between healthy human individuals (dated by TCRdb to about 2020). Background for the entire study: The cohort included three men and a couple of women between 18 and 49 years of age. For each donor, CD4 naive and CD4 memory were each given three plates, CD8 naive was given two plates, and CD8 memory was given one plate. The study deeply sequenced blood TCR repertoires of five healthy adults to estimate repertoire size and the extent of clonotype sharing between individuals. To increase sequencing depth and limit assay-specific biases, different laboratories used diverse techniques to prepare libraries and sequence TCR repertoires. Leukapheresis yielded between about 0.9 and 9 billion PBMCs per donor.

Overall study outcomes, separate from this receptor: Rarefaction of sorted-subset datasets indicated incomplete sequencing despite the large sequencing depth. Across a handful of donors, around 5% of naive CD4, around 3.5% of naive CD8, under 2.5% of memory CD4, and 0.4% of memory CD8 clonotypes were shared. Estimated clonotype richness was generally larger for naive than for memory subsets. Sampling was limited to blood, and TCR repertoires in tissue likely differ from TCR repertoires in blood. Because the study included a small number of donors, the genetic and exposure-history diversity represented was limited. Based on pairwise subsampling, the degree of clonotype sharing among donors was expected to be affected by sequencing depth. Clonotypes shared by all four sorted-subset donors showed higher generation probabilities than non-shared clonotypes.

The sequence was obtained from a man between 18 and 29 years old in good health. Some clones in this sample may be carry-over from other donors' samples. The receptor chain draws on TRBV25-1 and TRBJ2-3; no D segment can be confidently identified. Sequenced material: memory CD4+ T cells from PBMCs. Per the publication, the cell subset or site label means: CD45RA-negative fraction. The base sequence is TGTGCCAGGCCCGGGCTGCGGTTCACAGATACGCAGTATTTT. Translated, this is CARPGLRFTDTQYF. Extended through the reference TRBV25-1 and TRBJ2-3 proteins, this CDR3 yields the full variable domain: EADIYQTPRYLVIGTGKKITLECSQTMGHDKMYWYQQDPGMELHLIHYSYGVNSTEKGDLSSESTVSRIRTEHFPLTLESARPSHTSQYLCARPGLRFTDTQYFGPGTRLTVL.